This passage covers 8 T cell receptor beta chains from one sample sequenced in a study of T-cell reconstitution after alpha-beta-depleted transplantation in children. This sample's TCRbeta library carried unique molecular identifier barcodes. TCRdb used MiXCR to reprocess the PCR reads, holding one entry per CDR3 protein. The sample lists about 300,000 distinct CDR3 sequences; around 9.1% were seen once. The sample here was PBMCs, taken before TCRalphabeta/CD19-depleted stem cell transplant. The receptor source for this set is a boy younger than two with acute myeloid leukemia, due to receive a stem cell transplant.

Many counts were recorded for this clonotype. The chain couples TRBV28 to TRBJ1-1, with 10 nucleotides matching TRBD1. V gave up 5 bases and J gave up 10 bases; unmatched junction bases: 4. The CDR3 runs to 12 residues. Germline lookup yields CDR1 MDHEN and CDR2 SYDVKM. The CDR3 nucleotides read TGTGCCAGCAGTGGACAGGGGGATACAGCTTTCTTT. Its translation is CASSGQGDTAFF.

This clonotype was seen at least ten times. This chain joins TRBV5-1 and TRBJ2-7; D remains ambiguous. V lost 7 bases and J 1 base, leaving 18 bases between the germline ends. Germline-derived CDR1 and CDR2 are SGHRS and YFSETQ. CDR3 length: 15 amino acids. CDR3 region: CASYYDNAKSYEQYF. DNA of the CDR3: TGCGCCAGCTACTACGACAATGCCAAGTCCTACGAGCAGTACTTC.

This clonotype was recorded at least ten times. CDR3 nucleotides: TGCGCCAGCAGCTCCTTACAGGGGGCGGACACTGAAGCTTTCTTT. Encoded protein: CASSSLQGADTEAFF. This sequence joins TRBV5-1 and TRBJ1-1; 9 nucleotides line up with TRBD1. V lost 3 bases, J lost 3 bases, and 6 bases stayed unmatched. CDR3 size: 15 residues. CDR1 and CDR2 (germline): SGHRS, YFSETQ.

This clonotype was seen a handful of times. The chain is built from TRBV20-1 and TRBJ2-7, with D tentatively TRBD2 (6 bases). The germline CDR1 and CDR2 sequences are DFQATT and SNEGSKA (reference sequence). Trimming pared 1 base from V and 2 bases from J, leaving 15 bases between. The CDR3 loop spans 15 amino acids. The CDR3 is CSARGLGTATYEQYF. CDR3 nucleotides: TGCAGTGCTAGAGGTCTAGGGACTGCTACCTACGAGCAGTACTTC.

This clonotype was recorded at least ten times. The V gene is TRBV20-1, the J gene TRBJ2-7; maybe TRBD1 (6 bases). The V end was cut by 4 bases, the J end by 2 bases, with 9 bases between. Germline assignment: CDR1 DFQATT and CDR2 SNEGSKA (reference sequence). The CDR3 spans 12 residues. The CDR3 coding sequence is TGCAGTGCTACCGGACAGACCTACGAGCAGTACTTC. Encoded protein: CSATGQTYEQYF.

CDR3 sequence reads: CASRPGRAGGQPQHF. The CDR3 nucleotides read TGTGCCAGCAGGCCGGGTCGGGCAGGGGGTCAGCCCCAGCATTTT. The V call is TRBV28, the J call TRBJ1-5; 7 nucleotides align to TRBD1. The germline V gene encodes CDR1 MDHEN and CDR2 SYDVKM. The CDR3 has 15 residues. J gave up 6 bases and V 6 bases, and 11 bases lay outside the gene matches. Complete variable domain (other parts from reference TRBV28 and TRBJ1-5): DVKVTQSSRYLVKRTGEKVFLECVQDMDHENMFWYRQDPGLGLRLIYFSYDVKMKEKGDIPEGYSVSREKKERFSLILESASTNQTSMYLCASRPGRAGGQPQHFGDGTRLSIL.

This clonotype was seen many times. This chain's CDR3 is CASSQEGGGTDTQYF. The CDR3 DNA sequence: TGTGCCAGCAGCCAAGAAGGGGGGGGCACAGATACGCAGTATTTT. The chain links TRBV4-2 to TRBJ2-3; TRBD2 is a possible D gene (7 bases). Deletions cut 0 bases from V and 1 base from J, with 8 bases between. The CDR3 consists of 15 residues. The germline CDR1 and CDR2 sequences are LGHNA and YNFKEQ.

This clonotype has ten or more counts. J is TRBJ2-2 and V is TRBV27; 10 positions match TRBD2. In germline, CDR1 is MNHEY, CDR2 SMNVEV (reference sequence). This CDR3 has 18 amino acids. J was trimmed by 2 bases and V by 6 bases; bases with no gene match: 12. The CDR3 bases are TGTGCCAGCAGCTACCGGAGGGAACTAGCGGGAAACACCGGGGAGCTGTTTTTT. It encodes CASSYRRELAGNTGELFF.